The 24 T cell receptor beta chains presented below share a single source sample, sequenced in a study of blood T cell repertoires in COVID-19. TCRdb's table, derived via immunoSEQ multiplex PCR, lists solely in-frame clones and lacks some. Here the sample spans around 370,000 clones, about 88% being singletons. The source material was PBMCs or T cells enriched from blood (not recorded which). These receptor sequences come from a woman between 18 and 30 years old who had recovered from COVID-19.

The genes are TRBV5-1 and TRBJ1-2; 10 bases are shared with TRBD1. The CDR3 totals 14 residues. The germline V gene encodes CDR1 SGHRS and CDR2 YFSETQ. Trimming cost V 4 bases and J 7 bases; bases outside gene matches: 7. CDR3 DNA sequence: TGCGCCAGCAGCGCGGGACAGGGGCCGAGTGGCTACACCTTC. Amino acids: CASSAGQGPSGYTF. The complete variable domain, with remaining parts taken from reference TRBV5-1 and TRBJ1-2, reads KAGVTQTPRYLIKTRGQQVTLSCSPISGHRSVSWYQQTPGQGLQFLFEYFSETQRNKGNFPGRFSGRQFSNSRSEMNVSTLELGDSALYLCASSAGQGPSGYTFGSGTRLTVV.

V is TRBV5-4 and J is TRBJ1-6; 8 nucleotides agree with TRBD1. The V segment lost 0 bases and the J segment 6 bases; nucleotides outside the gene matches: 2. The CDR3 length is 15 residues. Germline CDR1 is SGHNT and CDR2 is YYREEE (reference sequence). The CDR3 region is CASSLGTGSNSPLHF. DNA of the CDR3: TGTGCCAGCAGCTTGGGGACAGGGAGTAATTCACCCCTCCACTTT.

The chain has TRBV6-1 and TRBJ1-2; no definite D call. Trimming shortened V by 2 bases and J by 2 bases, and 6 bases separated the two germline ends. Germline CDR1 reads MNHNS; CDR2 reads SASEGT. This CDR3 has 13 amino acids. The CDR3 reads CASSELSNYGYTF. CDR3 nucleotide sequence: TGTGCCAGCAGTGAACTGTCGAACTATGGCTACACCTTC.

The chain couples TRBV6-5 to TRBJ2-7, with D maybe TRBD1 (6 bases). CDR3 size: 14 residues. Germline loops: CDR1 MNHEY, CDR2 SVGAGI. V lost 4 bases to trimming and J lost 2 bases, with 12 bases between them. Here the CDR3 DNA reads TGTGCCAGCAGTTCTTGGGACAAGCCCTACGAGCAGTACTTC. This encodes CASSSWDKPYEQYF.

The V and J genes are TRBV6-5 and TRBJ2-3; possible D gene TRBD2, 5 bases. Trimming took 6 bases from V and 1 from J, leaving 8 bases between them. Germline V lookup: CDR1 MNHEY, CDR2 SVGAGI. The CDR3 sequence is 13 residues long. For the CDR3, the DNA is TGTGCCAGCAGGGGGAGCGGCACAGATACGCAGTATTTT. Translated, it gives CASRGSGTDTQYF.

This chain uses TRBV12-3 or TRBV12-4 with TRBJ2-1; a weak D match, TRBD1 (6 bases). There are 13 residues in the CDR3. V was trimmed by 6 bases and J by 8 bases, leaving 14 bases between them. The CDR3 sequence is CASRPGQSDEQFF. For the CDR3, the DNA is TGTGCCAGCAGGCCCGGACAGTCCGATGAGCAGTTCTTC.

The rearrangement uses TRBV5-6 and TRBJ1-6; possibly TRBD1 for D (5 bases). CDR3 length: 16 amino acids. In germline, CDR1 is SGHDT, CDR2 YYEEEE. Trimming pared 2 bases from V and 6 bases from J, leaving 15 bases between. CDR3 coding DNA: TGTGCCAGCAGCTTTTATTACAGGCCAATTAATTCACCCCTCCACTTT. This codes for CASSFYYRPINSPLHF.

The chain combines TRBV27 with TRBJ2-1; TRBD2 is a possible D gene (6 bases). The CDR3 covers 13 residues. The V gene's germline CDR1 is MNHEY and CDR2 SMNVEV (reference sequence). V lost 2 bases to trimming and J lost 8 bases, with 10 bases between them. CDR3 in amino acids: CASSLRRGHEQFF. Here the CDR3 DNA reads TGTGCCAGCAGTTTAAGGCGGGGCCATGAGCAGTTCTTC.

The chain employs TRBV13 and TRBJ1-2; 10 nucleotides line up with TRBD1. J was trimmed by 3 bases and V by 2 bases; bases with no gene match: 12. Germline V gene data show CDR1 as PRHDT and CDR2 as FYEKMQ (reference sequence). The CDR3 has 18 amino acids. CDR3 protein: CASSLISGTGVRHYGYTF. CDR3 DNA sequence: TGTGCCAGCAGCTTAATCTCCGGGACAGGGGTGAGGCACTATGGCTACACCTTC.

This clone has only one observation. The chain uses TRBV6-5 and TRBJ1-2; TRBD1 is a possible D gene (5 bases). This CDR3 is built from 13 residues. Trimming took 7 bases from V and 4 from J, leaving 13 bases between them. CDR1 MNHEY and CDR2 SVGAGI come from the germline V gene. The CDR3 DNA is TGTGCCAGCACCACGCAGGGTGGCTATGGCTACACCTTC. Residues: CASTTQGGYGYTF.

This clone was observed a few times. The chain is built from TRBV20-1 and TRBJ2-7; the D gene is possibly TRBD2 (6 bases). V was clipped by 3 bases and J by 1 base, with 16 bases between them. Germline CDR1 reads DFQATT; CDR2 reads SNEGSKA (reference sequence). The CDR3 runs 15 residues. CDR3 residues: CSASSAGRGSYEQYF. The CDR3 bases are TGCAGTGCTAGTTCGGCGGGGCGAGGGTCCTACGAGCAGTACTTC.

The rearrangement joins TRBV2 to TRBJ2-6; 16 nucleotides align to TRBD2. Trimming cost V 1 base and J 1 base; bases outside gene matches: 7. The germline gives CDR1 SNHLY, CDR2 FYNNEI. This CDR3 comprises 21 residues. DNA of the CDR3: TGTGCCAGCAGTGAAGGAGTGGGACTAGCGGGGGGGTCTTCTGGGGCCAACGTCCTGACTTTC. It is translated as CASSEGVGLAGGSSGANVLTF.

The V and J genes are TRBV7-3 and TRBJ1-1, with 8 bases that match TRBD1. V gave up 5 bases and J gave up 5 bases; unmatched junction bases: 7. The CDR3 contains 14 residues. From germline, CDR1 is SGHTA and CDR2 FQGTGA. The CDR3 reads CASSHQGALTEAFF. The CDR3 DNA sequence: TGTGCCAGCAGCCATCAGGGGGCTCTGACTGAAGCTTTCTTT. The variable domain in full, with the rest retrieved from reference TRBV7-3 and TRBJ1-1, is GAGVSQTPSNKVTEKGKYVELRCDPISGHTALYWYRQSLGQGPEFLIYFQGTGAADDSGLPNDRFFAVRPEGSVSTLKIQRTERGDSAVYLCASSHQGALTEAFFGQGTRLTVV.

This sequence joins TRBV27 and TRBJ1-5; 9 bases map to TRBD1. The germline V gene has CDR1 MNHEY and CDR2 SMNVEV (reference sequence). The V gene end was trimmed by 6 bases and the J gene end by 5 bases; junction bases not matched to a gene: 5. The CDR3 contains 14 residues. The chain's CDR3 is CASSRDREYQPQHF. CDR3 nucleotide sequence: TGTGCCAGCAGCCGGGACAGGGAGTATCAGCCCCAGCATTTT.

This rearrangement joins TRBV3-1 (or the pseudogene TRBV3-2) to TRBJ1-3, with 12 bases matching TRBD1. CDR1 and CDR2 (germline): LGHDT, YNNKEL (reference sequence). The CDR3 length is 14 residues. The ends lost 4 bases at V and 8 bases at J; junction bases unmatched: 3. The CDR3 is CASSPRDRGHTIYF. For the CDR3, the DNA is TGTGCCAGCAGCCCGCGGGACAGGGGGCACACCATATATTTT.

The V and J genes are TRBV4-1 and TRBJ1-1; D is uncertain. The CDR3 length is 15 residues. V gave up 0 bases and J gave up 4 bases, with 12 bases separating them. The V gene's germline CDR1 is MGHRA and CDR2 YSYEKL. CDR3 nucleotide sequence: TGCGCCAGCAGCCAAGAAGGGCGGGCTACCACTGAAGCTTTCTTT. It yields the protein CASSQEGRATTEAFF.

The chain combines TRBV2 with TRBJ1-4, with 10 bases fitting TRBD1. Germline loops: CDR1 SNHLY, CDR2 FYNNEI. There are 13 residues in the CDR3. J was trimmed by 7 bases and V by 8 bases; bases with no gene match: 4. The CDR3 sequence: CASRGDRGEKLFF. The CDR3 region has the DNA TGTGCCAGCCGTGGGGACAGGGGTGAAAAACTGTTTTTT.

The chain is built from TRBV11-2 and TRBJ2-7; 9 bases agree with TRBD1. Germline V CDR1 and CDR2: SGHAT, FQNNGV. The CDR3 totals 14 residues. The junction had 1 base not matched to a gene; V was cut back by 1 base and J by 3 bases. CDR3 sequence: CASSLVGQGYEQYF. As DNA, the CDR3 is TGTGCCAGCAGCTTAGTGGGACAGGGCTACGAGCAGTACTTC.

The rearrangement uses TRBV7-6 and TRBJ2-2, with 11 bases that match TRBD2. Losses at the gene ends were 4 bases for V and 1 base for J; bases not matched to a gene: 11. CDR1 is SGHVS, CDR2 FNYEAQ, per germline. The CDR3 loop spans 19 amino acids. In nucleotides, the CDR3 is TGTGCCAGCAGCTCGATGGAGCGGCTAGCGGGGGGGAACACCGGGGAGCTGTTTTTT. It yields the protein CASSSMERLAGGNTGELFF.

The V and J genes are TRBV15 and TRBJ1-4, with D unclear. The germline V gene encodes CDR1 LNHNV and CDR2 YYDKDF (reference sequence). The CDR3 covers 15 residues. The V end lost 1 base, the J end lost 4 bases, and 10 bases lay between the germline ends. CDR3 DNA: TGTGCCACCAGCAGAGTTGCGGCAGTTAATGAAAAACTGTTTTTT. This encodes CATSRVAAVNEKLFF.

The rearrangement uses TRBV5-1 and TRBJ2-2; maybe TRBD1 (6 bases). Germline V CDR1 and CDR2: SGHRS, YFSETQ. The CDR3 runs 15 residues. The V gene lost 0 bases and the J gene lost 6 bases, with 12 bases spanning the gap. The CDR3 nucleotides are TGCGCCAGCAGCTTGGCGTCAGGGGTACCCGGGGAGCTGTTTTTT. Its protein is CASSLASGVPGELFF. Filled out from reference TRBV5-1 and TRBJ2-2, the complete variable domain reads KAGVTQTPRYLIKTRGQQVTLSCSPISGHRSVSWYQQTPGQGLQFLFEYFSETQRNKGNFPGRFSGRQFSNSRSEMNVSTLELGDSALYLCASSLASGVPGELFFGEGSRLTVL.

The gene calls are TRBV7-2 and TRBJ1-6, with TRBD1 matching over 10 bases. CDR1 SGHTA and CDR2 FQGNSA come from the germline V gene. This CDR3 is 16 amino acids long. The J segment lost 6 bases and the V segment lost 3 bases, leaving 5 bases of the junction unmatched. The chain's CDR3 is CASSFDGTGVNSPLHF. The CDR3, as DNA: TGTGCCAGCAGCTTCGATGGGACAGGGGTTAATTCACCCCTCCACTTT.

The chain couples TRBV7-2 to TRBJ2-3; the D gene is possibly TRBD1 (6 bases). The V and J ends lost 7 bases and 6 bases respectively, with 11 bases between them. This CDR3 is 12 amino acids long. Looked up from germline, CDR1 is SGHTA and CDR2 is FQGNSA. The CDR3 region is CASNNRADTQYF. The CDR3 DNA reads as TGTGCCAGCAACAACAGGGCGGATACGCAGTATTTT.

The CDR3 is CASSVATLAGGRTGELFF. The DNA for the CDR3 is TGTGCCAGCAGCGTAGCGACTCTAGCGGGGGGGCGCACCGGGGAGCTGTTTTTT. V and J are TRBV9 and TRBJ2-2; 12 nucleotides line up with TRBD2. Trimming removed 0 bases from V and 4 bases from J; junction bases left unmatched: 7. Germline assignment: CDR1 SGDLS and CDR2 YYNGEE. The CDR3 loop spans 18 amino acids.